The TCR beta chain under discussion was sequenced for a study of Graves' ophthalmopathy and Graves' hyperthyroidism. This clonotype came up many times. Investigators amplified TCR beta CDR3 regions from RNA transcripts. An initial RT-PCR round employing HTBI primers preceded a second-round multiplex PCR. One entry per CDR3 protein, called by TCRdb with MiXCR from the multiplex PCR reads. Of a few hundred thousand distinct CDR3 sequences listed, less than 45% are singletons. From germline, CDR1 is KGHDR and CDR2 SFDVKD. CDR3 length equals 13 residues. V was pared by 7 bases and J by 4 bases, with 4 bases of the junction left unmatched.

The genes are TRBV24-1 and TRBJ1-1, with 8 bases identical to TRBD1. This sequence originates from an adult man with Graves' hyperthyroidism. The source material was peripheral blood or thyroid tissue (not recorded which). CDR3: CATRHTGGTEAFF. For the CDR3, the DNA is TGTGCCACCAGACACACAGGGGGCACTGAAGCTTTCTTT.